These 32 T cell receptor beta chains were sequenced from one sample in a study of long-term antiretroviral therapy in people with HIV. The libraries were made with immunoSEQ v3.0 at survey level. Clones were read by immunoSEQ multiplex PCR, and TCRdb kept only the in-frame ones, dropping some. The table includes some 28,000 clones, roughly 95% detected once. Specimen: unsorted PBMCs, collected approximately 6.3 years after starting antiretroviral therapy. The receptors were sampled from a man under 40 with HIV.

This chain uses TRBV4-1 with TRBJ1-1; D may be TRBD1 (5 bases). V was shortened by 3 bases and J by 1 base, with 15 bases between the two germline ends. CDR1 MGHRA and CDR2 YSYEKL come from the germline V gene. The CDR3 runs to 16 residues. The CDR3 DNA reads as TGCGCCAGCAGCCATAAAAGCGGGGCGGGGAACACTGAAGCTTTCTTT. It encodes CASSHKSGAGNTEAFF.

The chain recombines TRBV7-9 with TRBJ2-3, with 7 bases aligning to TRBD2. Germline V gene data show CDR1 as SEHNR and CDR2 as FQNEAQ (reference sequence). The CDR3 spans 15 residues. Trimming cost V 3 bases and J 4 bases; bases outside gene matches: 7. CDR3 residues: CASSFTSVLPDTQYF. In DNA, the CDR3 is TGTGCCAGCAGCTTTACTAGCGTGCTCCCAGATACGCAGTATTTT. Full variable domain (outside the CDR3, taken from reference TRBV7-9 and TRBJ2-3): DTGVSQNPRHKITKRGQNVTFRCDPISEHNRLYWYRQTLGQGPEFLTYFQNEAQLEKSRLLSDRFSAERPKGSFSTLEIQRTEQGDSAMYLCASSFTSVLPDTQYFGPGTRLTVL.

CDR3 amino acids: CASSYSRRTYYGYTF. The CDR3 coding sequence is TGTGCCAGCAGTTACAGTCGGCGTACCTACTATGGCTACACCTTC. This chain joins TRBV6-5 and TRBJ1-2; D unresolved. Per germline, CDR1 MNHEY and CDR2 SVGAGI. Trimming left V 2 bases short and J 3 bases short, with 13 bases between. This CDR3 region has 15 residues.

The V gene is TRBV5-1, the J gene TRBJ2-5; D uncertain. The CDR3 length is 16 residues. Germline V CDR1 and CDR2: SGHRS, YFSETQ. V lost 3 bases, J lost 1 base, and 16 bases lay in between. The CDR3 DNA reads TGCGCCAGCAGCTGGGGTTCGGCGGCGCCCCAAGAGACCCAGTACTTC. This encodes CASSWGSAAPQETQYF.

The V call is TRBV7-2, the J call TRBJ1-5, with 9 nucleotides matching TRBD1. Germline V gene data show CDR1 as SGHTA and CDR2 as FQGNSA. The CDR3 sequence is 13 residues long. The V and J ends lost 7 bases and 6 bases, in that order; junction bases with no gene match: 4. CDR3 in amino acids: CASKGQGGQPQHF. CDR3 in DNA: TGTGCCAGCAAGGGACAGGGCGGTCAGCCCCAGCATTTT.

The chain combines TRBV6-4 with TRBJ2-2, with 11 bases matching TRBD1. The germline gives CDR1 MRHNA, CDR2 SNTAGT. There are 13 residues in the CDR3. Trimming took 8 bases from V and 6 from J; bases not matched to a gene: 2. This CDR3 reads CASGTGGSGELFF. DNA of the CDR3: TGTGCCAGCGGGACAGGGGGTTCCGGGGAGCTGTTTTTT.

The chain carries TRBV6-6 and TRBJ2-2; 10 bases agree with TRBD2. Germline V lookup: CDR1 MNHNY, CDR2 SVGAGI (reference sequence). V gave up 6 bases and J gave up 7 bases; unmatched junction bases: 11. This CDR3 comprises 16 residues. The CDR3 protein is CASSEREGPRDGELFF. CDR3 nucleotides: TGTGCCAGCAGCGAGCGGGAGGGCCCGAGAGACGGGGAGCTGTTTTTT.

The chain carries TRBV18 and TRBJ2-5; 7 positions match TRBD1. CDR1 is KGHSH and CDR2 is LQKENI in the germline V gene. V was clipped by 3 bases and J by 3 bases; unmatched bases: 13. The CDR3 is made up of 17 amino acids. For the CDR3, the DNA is TGTGCCAGCTCACCTTTTAGTCTGGCAGGGGGAGAAGAGACCCAGTACTTC. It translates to CASSPFSLAGGEETQYF.

CDR3 sequence reads: CATKVRSSEAFF. The CDR3 nucleotides are TGTGCCACTAAAGTAAGGAGTTCTGAAGCTTTCTTT. This chain connects TRBV2 to TRBJ1-1, with D hard to call. CDR3 length: 12 amino acids. Germline V lookup: CDR1 SNHLY, CDR2 FYNNEI. Deletions cut 10 bases from V and 6 bases from J, with 15 bases between.

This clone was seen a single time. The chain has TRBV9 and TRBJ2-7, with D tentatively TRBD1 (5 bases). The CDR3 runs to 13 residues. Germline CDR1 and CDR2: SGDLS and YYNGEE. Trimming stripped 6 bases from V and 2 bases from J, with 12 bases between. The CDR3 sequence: CASTDSSTYEQYF. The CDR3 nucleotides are TGTGCCAGCACCGACAGTTCTACCTACGAGCAGTACTTC.

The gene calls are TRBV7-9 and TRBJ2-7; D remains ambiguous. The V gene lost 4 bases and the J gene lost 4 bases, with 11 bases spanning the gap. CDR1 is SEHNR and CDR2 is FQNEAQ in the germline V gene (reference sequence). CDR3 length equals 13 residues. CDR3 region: CASSSRYQYEQYF. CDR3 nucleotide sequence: TGTGCCAGCAGCTCGCGCTATCAGTACGAGCAGTACTTC.

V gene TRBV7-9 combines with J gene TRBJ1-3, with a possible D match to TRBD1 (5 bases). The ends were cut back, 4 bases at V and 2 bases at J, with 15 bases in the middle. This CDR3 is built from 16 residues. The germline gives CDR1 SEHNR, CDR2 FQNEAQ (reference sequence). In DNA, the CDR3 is TGTGCCAGCAGCTATCTCAGGGACTTGGCTGGAAACACCATATATTTT. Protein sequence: CASSYLRDLAGNTIYF.

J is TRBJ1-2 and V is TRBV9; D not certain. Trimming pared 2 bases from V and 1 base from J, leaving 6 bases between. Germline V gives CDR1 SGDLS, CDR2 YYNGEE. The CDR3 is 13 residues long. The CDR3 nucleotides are TGTGCCAGCAGCGTGGCCGATAACTATGGCTACACCTTC. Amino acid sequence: CASSVADNYGYTF.

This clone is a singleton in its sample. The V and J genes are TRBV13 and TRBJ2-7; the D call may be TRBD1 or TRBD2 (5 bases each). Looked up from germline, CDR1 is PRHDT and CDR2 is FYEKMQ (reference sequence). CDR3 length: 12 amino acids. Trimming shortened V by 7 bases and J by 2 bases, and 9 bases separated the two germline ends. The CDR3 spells CASTGSPYEQYF. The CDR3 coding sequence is TGTGCCAGCACAGGGAGCCCCTACGAGCAGTACTTC.

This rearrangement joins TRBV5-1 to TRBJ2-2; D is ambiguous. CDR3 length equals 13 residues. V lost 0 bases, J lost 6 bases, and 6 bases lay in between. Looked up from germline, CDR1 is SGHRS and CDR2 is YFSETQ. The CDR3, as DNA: TGCGCCAGCAGCTTGGAGCCGTCCGGGGAGCTGTTTTTT. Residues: CASSLEPSGELFF. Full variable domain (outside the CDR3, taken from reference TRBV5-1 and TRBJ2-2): KAGVTQTPRYLIKTRGQQVTLSCSPISGHRSVSWYQQTPGQGLQFLFEYFSETQRNKGNFPGRFSGRQFSNSRSEMNVSTLELGDSALYLCASSLEPSGELFFGEGSRLTVL.

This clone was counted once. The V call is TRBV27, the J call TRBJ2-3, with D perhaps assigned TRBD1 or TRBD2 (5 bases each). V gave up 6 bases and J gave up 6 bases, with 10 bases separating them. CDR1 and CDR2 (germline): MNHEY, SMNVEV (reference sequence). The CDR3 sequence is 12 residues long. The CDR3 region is CASRAWGDTQYF. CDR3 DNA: TGTGCCAGCAGAGCGTGGGGGGATACGCAGTATTTT.

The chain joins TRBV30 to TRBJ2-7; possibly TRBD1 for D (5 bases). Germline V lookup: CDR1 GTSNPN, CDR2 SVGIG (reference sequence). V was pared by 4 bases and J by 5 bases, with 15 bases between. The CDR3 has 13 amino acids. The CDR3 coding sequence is TGTGCCTGGATCGAGACAGCATGGGACGAGCAGTACTTC. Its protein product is CAWIETAWDEQYF.

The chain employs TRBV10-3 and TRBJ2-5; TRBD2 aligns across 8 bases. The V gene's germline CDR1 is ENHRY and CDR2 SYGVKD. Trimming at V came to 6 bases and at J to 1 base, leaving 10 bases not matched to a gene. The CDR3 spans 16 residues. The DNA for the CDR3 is TGTGCCATCAGGGTGGATAGCGGGAAAGCCCAAGAGACCCAGTACTTC. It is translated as CAIRVDSGKAQETQYF.

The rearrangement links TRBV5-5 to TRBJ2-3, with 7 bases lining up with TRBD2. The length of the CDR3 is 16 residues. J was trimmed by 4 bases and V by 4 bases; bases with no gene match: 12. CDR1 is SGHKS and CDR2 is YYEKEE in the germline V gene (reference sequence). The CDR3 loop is CASSLIGEGRADTQYF. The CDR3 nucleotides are TGTGCCAGCAGCCTGATCGGGGAGGGGAGGGCAGATACGCAGTATTTT.

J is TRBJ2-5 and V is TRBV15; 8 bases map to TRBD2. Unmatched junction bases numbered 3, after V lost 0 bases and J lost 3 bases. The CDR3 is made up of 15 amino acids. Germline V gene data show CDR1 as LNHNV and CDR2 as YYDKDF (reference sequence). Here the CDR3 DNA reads TGTGCCACCAGCAGAGATCGGGGACTAGAAGAGACCCAGTACTTC. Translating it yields CATSRDRGLEETQYF.

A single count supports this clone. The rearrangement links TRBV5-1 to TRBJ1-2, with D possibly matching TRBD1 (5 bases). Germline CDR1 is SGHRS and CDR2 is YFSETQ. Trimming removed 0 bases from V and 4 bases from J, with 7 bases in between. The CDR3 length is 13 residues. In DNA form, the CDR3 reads TGCGCCAGCAGCTTGGGCAGGGCCTATGGCTACACCTTC. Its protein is CASSLGRAYGYTF.

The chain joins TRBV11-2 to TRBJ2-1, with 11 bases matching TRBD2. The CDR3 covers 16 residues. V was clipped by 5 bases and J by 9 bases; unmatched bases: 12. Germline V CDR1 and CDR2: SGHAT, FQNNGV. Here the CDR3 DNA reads TGTGCCAGCAGCCCCCAGACTAGCGGGATTATGAGTGAGCAGTTCTTC. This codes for CASSPQTSGIMSEQFF.

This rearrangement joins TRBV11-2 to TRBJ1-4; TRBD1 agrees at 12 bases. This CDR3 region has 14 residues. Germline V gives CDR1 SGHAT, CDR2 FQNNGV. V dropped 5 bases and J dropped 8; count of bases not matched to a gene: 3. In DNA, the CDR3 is TGTGCCAGCAGCGTGGGACAGGGGGCGGAAAAACTGTTTTTT. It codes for CASSVGQGAEKLFF.

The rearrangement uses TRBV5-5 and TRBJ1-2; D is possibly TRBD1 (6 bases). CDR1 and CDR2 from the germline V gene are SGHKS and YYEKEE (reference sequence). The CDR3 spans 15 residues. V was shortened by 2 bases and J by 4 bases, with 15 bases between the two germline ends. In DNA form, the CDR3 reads TGTGCCAGCAGCTTACCGGGACAAGAGGGCTATGGCTACACCTTC. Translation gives CASSLPGQEGYGYTF.

CDR3 nucleotide sequence: TGTGCCAGCAGCTTTTCTAGCGGGAGCTCCTACGAGCAGTACTTC. Translating gives CASSFSSGSSYEQYF. The V and J genes are TRBV11-2 and TRBJ2-7, with 10 bases that match TRBD2. Per the germline V gene, CDR1 is SGHAT and CDR2 is FQNNGV. The CDR3 covers 15 residues. Unmatched junction bases numbered 2, after V lost 3 bases and J lost 0 bases.

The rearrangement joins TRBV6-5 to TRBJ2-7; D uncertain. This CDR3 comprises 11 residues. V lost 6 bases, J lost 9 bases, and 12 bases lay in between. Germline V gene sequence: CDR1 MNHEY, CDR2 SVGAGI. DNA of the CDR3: TGTGCCAGCAGGGGCCCCTCCGGGCAGTACTTC. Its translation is CASRGPSGQYF.

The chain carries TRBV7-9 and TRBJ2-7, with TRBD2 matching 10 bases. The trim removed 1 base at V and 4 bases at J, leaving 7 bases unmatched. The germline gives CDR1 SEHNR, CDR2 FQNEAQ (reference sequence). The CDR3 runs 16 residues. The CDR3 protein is CASSLEIAGGRYEQYF. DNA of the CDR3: TGTGCCAGCAGCTTAGAAATAGCGGGGGGTAGGTACGAGCAGTACTTC.

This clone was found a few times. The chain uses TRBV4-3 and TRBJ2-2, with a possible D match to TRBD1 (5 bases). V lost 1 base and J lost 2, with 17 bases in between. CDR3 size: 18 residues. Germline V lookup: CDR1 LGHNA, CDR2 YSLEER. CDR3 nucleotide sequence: TGCGCCAGCAGCCAAGTTATTGGGGCAGAACTAAACACCGGGGAGCTGTTTTTT. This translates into CASSQVIGAELNTGELFF.

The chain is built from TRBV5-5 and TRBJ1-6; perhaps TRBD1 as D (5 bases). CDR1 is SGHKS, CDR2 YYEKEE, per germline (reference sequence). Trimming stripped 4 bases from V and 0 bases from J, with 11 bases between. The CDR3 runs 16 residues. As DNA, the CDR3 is TGTGCCAGCAGCGTAACAGGCGACTCCTATAATTCACCCCTCCACTTT. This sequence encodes CASSVTGDSYNSPLHF.

CDR3 protein: CASRSGTGARENQPQHF. CDR3 in DNA: TGTGCCAGCAGAAGCGGGACAGGGGCAAGGGAAAATCAGCCCCAGCATTTT. The J gene is TRBJ1-5, the V gene TRBV7-8, with TRBD1 identical over 10 bases. Germline V gives CDR1 SGHVS, CDR2 FQNEAQ. The CDR3 spans 17 residues. V was pared by 6 bases and J by 4 bases, with 12 bases of the junction left unmatched. Full variable domain (rest looked up from reference TRBV7-8 and TRBJ1-5): GAGVSQSPRYKVAKRGQDVALRCDPISGHVSLFWYQQALGQGPEFLTYFQNEAQLDKSGLPSDRFFAERPEGSVSTLKIQRTQQEDSAVYLCASRSGTGARENQPQHFGDGTRLSIL.

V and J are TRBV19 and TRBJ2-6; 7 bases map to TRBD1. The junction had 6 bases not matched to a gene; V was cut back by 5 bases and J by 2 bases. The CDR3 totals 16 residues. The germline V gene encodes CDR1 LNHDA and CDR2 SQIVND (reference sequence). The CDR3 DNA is TGTGCCAGTAGTTTGACAGGGTCTCCTGGGGCCAACGTCCTGACTTTC. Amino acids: CASSLTGSPGANVLTF.

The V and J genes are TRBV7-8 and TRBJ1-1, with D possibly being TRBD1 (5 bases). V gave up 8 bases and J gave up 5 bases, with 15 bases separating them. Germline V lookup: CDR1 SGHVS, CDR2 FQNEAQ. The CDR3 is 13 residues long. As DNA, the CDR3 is TGTGCCAGCGGAGCGACAGAGATGACTGAAGCTTTCTTT. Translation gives CASGATEMTEAFF.